These 17 T cell receptor beta chains were all obtained from the same sample, sequenced in a study of resident and recirculating memory T cells in vitiligo. The protocol was immunoSEQ multiplex PCR, while the TCRdb copy is restricted to in-frame clones and leaves out a portion. The sample contains about 42,000 clones, over 90% of which appear only once. Sequenced: blood. The receptors shown here come from a male donor with vitiligo.

The V and J genes are TRBV7-9 and TRBJ1-1; TRBD1 is a possible D gene (5 bases). Per the germline V gene, CDR1 is SEHNR and CDR2 is FQNEAQ (reference sequence). V lost 5 bases and J 0 bases, leaving 13 bases between the germline ends. The CDR3 has 15 residues. The CDR3 DNA reads TGTGCCAGCAGCCCCGTCCGACAGCTGAACACTGAAGCTTTCTTT. This codes for CASSPVRQLNTEAFF.

This chain links TRBV5-1 with TRBJ2-7, with 7 bases lining up with TRBD1. V shed 4 bases and J 3 bases; nucleotides not matched to a gene: 13. CDR1 is SGHRS, CDR2 YFSETQ, per germline. CDR3 length: 16 residues. The CDR3 DNA sequence: TGCGCCAGCAGCCACCCCACCCCGGGGACAGACTACGAGCAGTACTTC. Amino acid sequence: CASSHPTPGTDYEQYF.

This chain connects TRBV18 to TRBJ2-1, with D perhaps matching TRBD1 (5 bases). V lost 3 bases to trimming and J lost 8 bases, with 8 bases between them. This CDR3 contains 12 residues. CDR1 and CDR2 (germline): KGHSH, LQKENI. CDR3 residues: CASSPFRDEQFF. The DNA for the CDR3 is TGTGCCAGCTCACCGTTCAGGGATGAGCAGTTCTTC. Full variable domain (outside the CDR3, taken from reference TRBV18 and TRBJ2-1): NAGVMQNPRHLVRRRGQEARLRCSPMKGHSHVYWYRQLPEEGLKFMVYLQKENIIDESGMPKERFSAEFPKEGPSILRIQQVVRGDSAAYFCASSPFRDEQFFGPGTRLTVL.

This chain joins TRBV7-8 and TRBJ2-1; D call uncertain. Germline values: CDR1 SGHVS, CDR2 FQNEAQ. V was trimmed by 0 bases and J by 5 bases, leaving 8 bases between them. The CDR3 has 14 amino acids. Written as DNA, the CDR3 is TGTGCCAGCAGCTTAGCGCGGCACGACAATGAGCAGTTCTTC. This encodes CASSLARHDNEQFF. The complete variable domain, with remaining parts taken from reference TRBV7-8 and TRBJ2-1, reads GAGVSQSPRYKVAKRGQDVALRCDPISGHVSLFWYQQALGQGPEFLTYFQNEAQLDKSGLPSDRFFAERPEGSVSTLKIQRTQQEDSAVYLCASSLARHDNEQFFGPGTRLTVL.

The genes are TRBV6-6 and TRBJ2-5; 7 nucleotides align to TRBD2. The CDR3 consists of 13 residues. The ends lost 7 bases at V and 3 bases at J; junction bases unmatched: 5. Germline V gene data show CDR1 as MNHNY and CDR2 as SVGAGI (reference sequence). The CDR3: CASTPGLKETQYF. The CDR3 DNA sequence: TGTGCCAGCACCCCGGGACTAAAAGAGACCCAGTACTTC.

This chain links TRBV29-1 with TRBJ2-2; 14 nucleotides agree with TRBD2. Per germline, CDR1 SQVTM and CDR2 ANQGSEA. The junction had 7 bases not matched to a gene; V was cut back by 1 base and J by 6 bases. The CDR3 spans 17 residues. The CDR3 nucleotides are TGCAGCGTTGAAGGGACTAGCGGGGGGACTGGGGCCGGGGAGCTGTTTTTT. This translates into CSVEGTSGGTGAGELFF.

This chain connects TRBV5-1 to TRBJ2-3; the D gene is possibly TRBD1 (5 bases). Germline lookup yields CDR1 SGHRS and CDR2 YFSETQ. The CDR3 is made up of 14 amino acids. The V and J ends lost 4 bases and 0 bases respectively, with 9 bases between them. CDR3 region: CASSQDTSTDTQYF. The CDR3 nucleotides read TGCGCCAGCAGCCAGGACACGAGCACAGATACGCAGTATTTT.

V gene TRBV2 combines with J gene TRBJ2-1, with D perhaps TRBD2 (6 bases). Between the trimmed V and J ends, which lost 5 bases and 6 bases, there was a span of 23 bases. Germline V gene lookup returns CDR1 SNHLY and CDR2 FYNNEI. The CDR3 spans 17 residues. The CDR3, as DNA: TGTGCCAGCAGTACCCAACCTGTGGGACTCCCCGGCAATGAGCAGTTCTTC. Its protein is CASSTQPVGLPGNEQFF. Together with reference TRBV2 and TRBJ2-1, the CDR3 gives the full variable domain: EPEVTQTPSHQVTQMGQEVILRCVPISNHLYFYWYRQILGQKVEFLVSFYNNEISEKSEIFDDQFSVERPDGSNFTLKIRSTKLEDSAMYFCASSTQPVGLPGNEQFFGPGTRLTVL.

The chain couples TRBV5-1 to TRBJ2-3; 8 positions match TRBD1. V dropped 6 bases and J dropped 0; count of bases not matched to a gene: 6. The CDR3 runs 15 residues. Germline V gene lookup returns CDR1 SGHRS and CDR2 YFSETQ. The CDR3 bases are TGCGCCAGCACCAACAGGGGGGCCAGCACAGATACGCAGTATTTT. Translating gives CASTNRGASTDTQYF.

The chain joins TRBV20-1 to TRBJ2-7; 7 bases match TRBD1. Germline-derived CDR1 and CDR2 are DFQATT and SNEGSKA (reference sequence). V shed 6 bases and J 4 bases; nucleotides not matched to a gene: 3. This CDR3 is 11 amino acids long. CDR3: CSAGQEYEQYF. The CDR3 DNA reads TGCAGTGCCGGACAGGAGTACGAGCAGTACTTC.

The genes are TRBV29-1 and TRBJ2-3, with TRBD2 matching over 7 bases. Unmatched junction bases numbered 14, after V lost 5 bases and J lost 0 bases. Germline loops: CDR1 SQVTM, CDR2 ANQGSEA. The CDR3 spans 17 residues. CDR3 in amino acids: CSVQAFKRGRSTDTQYF. The CDR3, as DNA: TGCAGCGTTCAAGCTTTTAAGCGGGGTCGGAGCACAGATACGCAGTATTTT.

J is TRBJ2-1 and V is TRBV4-3; 9 positions match TRBD2. CDR3 length equals 15 residues. The J segment lost 5 bases and the V segment lost 4 bases, leaving 6 bases of the junction unmatched. Per the germline V gene, CDR1 is LGHNA and CDR2 is YSLEER. CDR3 in DNA: TGCGCCAGCAGCCCTCGGGCTAGCGGGGACAATGAGCAGTTCTTC. Translated: CASSPRASGDNEQFF.

The rearrangement joins TRBV25-1 to TRBJ1-4; 8 nucleotides align to TRBD1. Germline values: CDR1 MGHDK, CDR2 SYGVNS. The CDR3 contains 13 residues. The J segment lost 10 bases and the V segment lost 4 bases, leaving 5 bases of the junction unmatched. CDR3 sequence (DNA): TGTGCCAGCAGTGCCGGACAGGGTCGAAAACTGTTTTTT. Its protein is CASSAGQGRKLFF.

The chain has TRBV4-3 and TRBJ2-5; 13 bases are a match to TRBD2. CDR1 is LGHNA and CDR2 is YSLEER in the germline V gene. Losses at the gene ends were 1 base for V and 6 bases for J; bases not matched to a gene: 8. The CDR3 has 17 amino acids. This CDR3 is CASSQALGLAGRKTQYF. The CDR3 nucleotides are TGCGCCAGCAGCCAAGCATTGGGACTAGCGGGGAGGAAGACCCAGTACTTC.

The chain links TRBV9 to TRBJ2-1; a weak D match, TRBD2 (6 bases). The germline V and J ends were trimmed by 4 bases and 5 bases, with 16 bases remaining between them. CDR1 and CDR2 (germline): SGDLS, YYNGEE. The CDR3 consists of 15 residues. The chain's CDR3 is CASSPGLTRDNEQFF. The CDR3 DNA sequence: TGTGCCAGCAGCCCAGGACTAACACGCGACAATGAGCAGTTCTTC.

The chain employs TRBV5-6 and TRBJ2-3; the match to TRBD2 covers 8 bases. CDR1 and CDR2 from the germline V gene are SGHDT and YYEEEE. V was pared by 4 bases and J by 1 base, with 8 bases of the junction left unmatched. This CDR3 has 16 residues. CDR3 DNA: TGTGCCAGCAGCGTCGGGGGGGCCATAGGCACAGATACGCAGTATTTT. Translation gives CASSVGGAIGTDTQYF.

J is TRBJ2-5 and V is TRBV7-8, with D perhaps matching TRBD1 (6 bases). Trimming pared 7 bases from V and 5 bases from J, leaving 20 bases between. This CDR3 contains 15 residues. The germline V gene has CDR1 SGHVS and CDR2 FQNEAQ. CDR3: CASIPLGGYRETQYF. CDR3 sequence (DNA): TGTGCCAGCATCCCCTTAGGGGGTTACCGGGAGACCCAGTACTTC.